One and the same sample provided the 10 T cell receptor beta chains below, sequenced in a study of OX40 agonist ivuxolimab in advanced cancers. Profiling relied on immunoSEQ multiplex PCR, and the TCRdb table lists in-frame clones only, not all of them. The sample includes 82,000 or so clones, roughly 92% of them seen just once. The sample in question was CD4+ or CD8+ T cells sorted from blood, obtained in a trial of the OX40 agonist ivuxolimab. The receptor source for this set is an adult with an advanced solid tumor such as melanoma, head and neck, liver or kidney cancer.

The chain links TRBV5-1 to TRBJ2-7; possibly TRBD1 for D (7 bases). Per germline, CDR1 SGHRS and CDR2 YFSETQ. CDR3 length: 14 amino acids. The V end lost 4 bases, the J end lost 0 bases, and 11 bases lay between the germline ends. CDR3 loop: CASSRRDSSYEQYF. CDR3 DNA sequence: TGCGCCAGCAGCCGGCGGGACAGCTCCTACGAGCAGTACTTC.

This chain links TRBV19 with TRBJ2-3; D perhaps matches TRBD2 (5 bases). V was cut by 9 bases and J by 6 bases, with 13 bases left in between. In germline, CDR1 is LNHDA, CDR2 SQIVND (reference sequence). This CDR3 comprises 12 residues. CDR3 in DNA: TGTGCCAGCTCTGATTCGGGGGATACGCAGTATTTT. Amino acid sequence: CASSDSGDTQYF.

The chain uses TRBV7-6 and TRBJ1-1; 7 nucleotides agree with TRBD1. V shed 5 bases and J 1 base; nucleotides not matched to a gene: 7. The CDR3 has 15 residues. Germline CDR1 is SGHVS and CDR2 is FNYEAQ. CDR3 DNA sequence: TGTGCCAGCAGCCGATTCGACAGGGCGAACACTGAAGCTTTCTTT. This gives the protein CASSRFDRANTEAFF.

The chain couples TRBV29-1 to TRBJ2-5, with D tentatively TRBD1 or TRBD2 (5 bases each). From germline, CDR1 is SQVTM and CDR2 ANQGSEA. V was cut by 4 bases and J by 4 bases, with 13 bases left in between. The CDR3 loop spans 13 amino acids. The CDR3 nucleotides read TGCAGCGTTGCCAGCGGTGGGGCAGAGACCCAGTACTTC. It specifies CSVASGGAETQYF.

The chain couples TRBV4-1 to TRBJ1-4; perhaps TRBD1 as D (6 bases). The CDR3 extends over 12 amino acids. CDR1 and CDR2 from the germline V gene are MGHRA and YSYEKL. Trimming pared 0 bases from V and 14 bases from J, leaving 10 bases between. Written as DNA, the CDR3 is TGCGCCAGCAGCCAAGACAGGGGAGGCCTGTTTTTT. Protein sequence: CASSQDRGGLFF.

This chain connects TRBV5-1 to TRBJ2-5; TRBD2 aligns across 8 bases. Per germline, CDR1 SGHRS and CDR2 YFSETQ. The ends lost 1 base at V and 4 bases at J; junction bases unmatched: 6. The CDR3 totals 15 residues. The CDR3 protein is CASSLTGGAAETQYF. The CDR3 nucleotides are TGCGCCAGCAGCTTGACCGGGGGGGCCGCAGAGACCCAGTACTTC.

The V call is TRBV10-3, the J call TRBJ2-5; D may correspond to TRBD1 or TRBD2 (5 bases each). Germline CDR1 ENHRY, CDR2 SYGVKD. The CDR3 extends over 14 amino acids. V was cut by 0 bases and J by 5 bases, with 10 bases left in between. The DNA of the CDR3 is TGTGCCATCAGTGAGTCAAGAGGGGTGGAGACCCAGTACTTC. Protein product: CAISESRGVETQYF.

The chain combines TRBV18 with TRBJ2-5; D is ambiguous. V dropped 8 bases and J dropped 2 bases, with 15 bases sitting between them. The germline V gene has CDR1 KGHSH and CDR2 LQKENI. The CDR3 loop spans 14 amino acids. The CDR3 loop is CASRRTVQQETQYF. DNA of the CDR3: TGTGCCAGCCGCCGTACAGTCCAACAAGAGACCCAGTACTTC.

J is TRBJ2-5 and V is TRBV11-3; 12 bases agree with TRBD2. CDR1 and CDR2 from the germline V gene are SGHNT and YENEEA. Trimming at V came to 5 bases and at J to 5 bases, leaving 6 bases not matched to a gene. CDR3 size: 15 residues. The CDR3 nucleotides read TGTGCCAGCAGCCGGACTAGCGGGAATTCGGAGACCCAGTACTTC. This gives the protein CASSRTSGNSETQYF.

The rearrangement joins TRBV10-3 to TRBJ2-5; D is perhaps TRBD1 (6 bases). CDR1 and CDR2 (germline): ENHRY, SYGVKD. Trimming removed 1 base from V and 1 base from J, with 10 bases in between. The CDR3 extends over 15 amino acids. This chain's CDR3 is CAISELGQGQETQYF. As DNA, the CDR3 is TGTGCCATCAGTGAGTTGGGACAAGGCCAAGAGACCCAGTACTTC.